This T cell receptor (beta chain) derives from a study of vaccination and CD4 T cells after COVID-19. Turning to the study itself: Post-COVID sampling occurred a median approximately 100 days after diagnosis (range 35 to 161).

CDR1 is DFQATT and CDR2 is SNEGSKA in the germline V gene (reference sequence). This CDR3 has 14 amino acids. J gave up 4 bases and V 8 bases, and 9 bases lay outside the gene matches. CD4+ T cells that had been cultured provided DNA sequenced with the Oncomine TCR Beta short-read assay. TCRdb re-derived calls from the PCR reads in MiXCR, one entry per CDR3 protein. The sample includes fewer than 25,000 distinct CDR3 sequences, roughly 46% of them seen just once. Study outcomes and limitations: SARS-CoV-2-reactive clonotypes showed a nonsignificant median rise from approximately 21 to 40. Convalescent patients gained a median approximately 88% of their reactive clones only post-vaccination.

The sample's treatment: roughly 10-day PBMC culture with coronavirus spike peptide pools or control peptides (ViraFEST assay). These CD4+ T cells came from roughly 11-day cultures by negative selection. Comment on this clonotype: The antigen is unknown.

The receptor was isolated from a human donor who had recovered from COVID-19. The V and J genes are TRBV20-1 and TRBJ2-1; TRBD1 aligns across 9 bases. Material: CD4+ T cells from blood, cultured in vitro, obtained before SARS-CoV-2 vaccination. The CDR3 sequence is CSLNPGTGYNEQFF. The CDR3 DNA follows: TGCAGTCTCAATCCCGGGACAGGGTACAATGAGCAGTTCTTC.